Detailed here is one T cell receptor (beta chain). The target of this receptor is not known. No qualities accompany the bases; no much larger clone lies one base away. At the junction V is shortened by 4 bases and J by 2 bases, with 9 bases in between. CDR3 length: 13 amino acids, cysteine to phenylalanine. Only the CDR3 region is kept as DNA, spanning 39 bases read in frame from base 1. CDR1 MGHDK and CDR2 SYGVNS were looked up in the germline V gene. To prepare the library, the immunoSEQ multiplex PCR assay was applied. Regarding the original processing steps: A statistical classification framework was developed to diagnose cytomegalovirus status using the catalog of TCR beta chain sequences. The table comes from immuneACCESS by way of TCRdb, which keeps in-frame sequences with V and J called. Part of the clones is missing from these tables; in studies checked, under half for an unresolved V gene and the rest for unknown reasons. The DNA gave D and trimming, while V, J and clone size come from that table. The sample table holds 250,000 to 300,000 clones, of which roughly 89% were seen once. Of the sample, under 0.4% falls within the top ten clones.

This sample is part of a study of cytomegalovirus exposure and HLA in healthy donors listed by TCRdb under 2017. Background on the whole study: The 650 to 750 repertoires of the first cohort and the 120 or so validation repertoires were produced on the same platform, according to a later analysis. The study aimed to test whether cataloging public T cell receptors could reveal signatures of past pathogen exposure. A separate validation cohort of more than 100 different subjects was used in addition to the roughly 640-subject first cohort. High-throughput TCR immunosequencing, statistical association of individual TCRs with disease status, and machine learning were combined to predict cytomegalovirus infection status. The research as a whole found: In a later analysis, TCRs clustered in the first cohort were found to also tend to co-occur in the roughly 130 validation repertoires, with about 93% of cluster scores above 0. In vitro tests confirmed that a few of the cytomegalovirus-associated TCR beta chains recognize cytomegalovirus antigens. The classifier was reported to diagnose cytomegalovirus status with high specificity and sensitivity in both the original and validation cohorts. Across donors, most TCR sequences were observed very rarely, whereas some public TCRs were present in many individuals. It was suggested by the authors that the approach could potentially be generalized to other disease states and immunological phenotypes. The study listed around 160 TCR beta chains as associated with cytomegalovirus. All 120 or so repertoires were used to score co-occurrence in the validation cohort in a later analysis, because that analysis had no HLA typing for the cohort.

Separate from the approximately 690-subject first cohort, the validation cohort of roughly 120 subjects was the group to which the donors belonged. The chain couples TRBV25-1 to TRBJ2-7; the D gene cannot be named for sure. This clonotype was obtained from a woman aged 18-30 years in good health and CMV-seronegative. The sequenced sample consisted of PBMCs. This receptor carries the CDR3 CASSGSITYEQYF. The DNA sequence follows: TGTGCCAGCAGTGGATCTATTACCTACGAGCAGTACTTC.